A selection of T cell receptor beta chains follows, all from one sample in a study of control samples from healthy donors and cancer patients. Here immunoSEQ multiplex PCR was the method, and the copy in TCRdb shows in-frame clones only, minus some. The repertoire holds approximately 170,000 clones, with approximately 92% as singletons. The sample comprised blood. The receptors originated from a woman in her fifties or sixties in good health. CDR3s include the opening cysteine and the closing phenylalanine or tryptophan. Fields, in order: clone size, J gene, V gene, D gene, CDR3 protein, CDR3 DNA. A D gene is named only where the DNA matches it firmly. Clone size is shown for a subset of rows, as once, few, many or a class of expanded clone.

size: -
J: TRBJ2-3
V: TRBV7-8
D: TRBD1
CDR3: CASSLPGQGTDTQYF
DNA: TGTGCCAGCAGCTTACCGGGACAGGGAACAGATACGCAGTATTTT

size: -
J: TRBJ1-1
V: TRBV19
D: -
CDR3: CASSGRPGDTEAFF
DNA: TGTGCCAGTAGTGGTCGGCCCGGGGACACTGAAGCTTTCTTT

size: -
J: TRBJ1-2
V: TRBV18
D: -
CDR3: CASSPAGNYGYTF
DNA: TGTGCCAGCTCACCGGCAGGAAACTATGGCTACACCTTC

size: -
J: TRBJ2-1
V: TRBV18
D: -
CDR3: CASSLDYEQFF
DNA: TGTGCCAGCTCACTCGACTATGAGCAGTTCTTC

size: -
J: TRBJ2-1
V: TRBV19
D: -
CDR3: CASRYEQFF
DNA: TGTGCCAGTAGGTATGAGCAGTTCTTC

size: -
J: TRBJ2-1
V: TRBV10-3
D: -
CDR3: CATSAGSGNEQFF
DNA: TGTGCCACCAGCGCGGGGTCGGGTAATGAGCAGTTCTTC

size: -
J: TRBJ1-3
V: TRBV27
D: -
CDR3: CASSLGAPLSGNTIYF
DNA: TGTGCCAGCAGTCTGGGGGCACCCCTCTCTGGAAACACCATATATTTT

size: once
J: TRBJ2-5
V: TRBV13
D: TRBD2
CDR3: CASSLAPPVAGGPKETQYF
DNA: TGTGCCAGCAGCTTAGCACCCCCCGTAGCGGGGGGACCTAAAGAGACCCAGTACTTC

size: -
J: TRBJ1-4
V: TRBV5-1
D: -
CDR3: CASSLRGDEKLFF
DNA: TGCGCCAGCAGCTTAAGGGGGGATGAAAAACTGTTTTTT

size: -
J: TRBJ1-2
V: TRBV9
D: -
CDR3: CASSVAATGFLYGYTF
DNA: TGTGCCAGCAGCGTAGCTGCAACAGGTTTTCTCTATGGCTACACCTTC

size: -
J: TRBJ1-5
V: TRBV7-9
D: -
CDR3: CASSLTGLGSNQPQHF
DNA: TGTGCCAGCAGCTTAACCGGTCTGGGTAGCAATCAGCCCCAGCATTTT

size: once
J: TRBJ2-5
V: TRBV19
D: TRBD1
CDR3: CASSIGLGQGQPETQYF
DNA: TGTGCCAGTAGTATAGGCTTAGGACAGGGACAGCCGGAGACCCAGTACTTC

size: -
J: TRBJ2-7
V: TRBV6-2/TRBV6-3
D: -
CDR3: CASSILHRVSYEQYF
DNA: TGTGCCAGCAGTATACTACACCGGGTATCCTACGAGCAGTACTTC

size: few
J: TRBJ2-7
V: TRBV2
D: -
CDR3: CASSELETIHEQYF
DNA: TGTGCCAGCAGTGAATTGGAGACAATCCACGAGCAGTACTTC

size: -
J: TRBJ2-5
V: TRBV11-3
D: -
CDR3: CASAETGGETQYF
DNA: TGTGCCAGCGCCGAAACCGGTGGAGAGACCCAGTACTTC